Listed here are 14 T cell receptor beta chains from one sample, sequenced in a study of graft-versus-host responses after intestinal transplantation. Profiling relied on immunoSEQ multiplex PCR, and the TCRdb table lists in-frame clones only, not all of them. The sample has approximately 85,000 clones, less than 95% seen once. Antigens for these TCRs are unknown. The sample here was unstimulated CD8+ T cells sorted from spleen or lymph node cells, taken before transplant. The receptors were gathered from a human donor who was the organ donor for an intestinal transplant.

The V and J genes are TRBV6-1 and TRBJ1-1, with 8 bases fitting TRBD1. Germline assignment: CDR1 MNHNS and CDR2 SASEGT. V gave up 6 bases and J gave up 1 base; unmatched junction bases: 4. CDR3 length: 14 residues. CDR3 region: CASRAGTGNTEAFF. In DNA form, the CDR3 reads TGTGCCAGCAGGGCCGGGACAGGGAACACTGAAGCTTTCTTT.

The table lists this clone with a count of one. This chain connects TRBV9 to TRBJ1-2; perhaps TRBD1 as D (5 bases). The V end lost 0 bases, the J end lost 5 bases, and 8 bases lay between the germline ends. The germline CDR1 and CDR2 sequences are SGDLS and YYNGEE. This CDR3 comprises 13 residues. The CDR3 reads CASSVGAGYGYTF. CDR3 nucleotide sequence: TGTGCCAGCAGCGTAGGGGCAGGGTATGGCTACACCTTC.

The chain carries TRBV5-1 and TRBJ2-3; TRBD2 aligns across 9 bases. Trimming at V came to 0 bases and at J to 2 bases, leaving 10 bases not matched to a gene. The CDR3 extends over 18 amino acids. CDR1 and CDR2 from the germline V gene are SGHRS and YFSETQ. In nucleotides, the CDR3 is TGCGCCAGCAGCTTGGAATTCGGCGGGGGGGCCTTCACAGATACGCAGTATTTT. Its protein is CASSLEFGGGAFTDTQYF.

Note on this clone: A far more abundant clone sits one base away, making this likely a read error. CDR3 sequence reads: CSVELWGREASF. The CDR3 DNA reads TGCAGCGTTGAGTTATGGGGACGTGAAGCTTCCTTT. This rearrangement joins TRBV29-1 to TRBJ1-1, with D possibly TRBD1 on 5 matching bases. CDR1 and CDR2 from the germline V gene are SQVTM and ANQGSEA. The CDR3 length is 12 residues.

This clone was seen once. The genes are TRBV11-2 and TRBJ2-2, with D unresolved. CDR1 is SGHAT and CDR2 is FQNNGV in the germline V gene. V shed 5 bases and J shed 7 bases, with 8 bases lying between them. The CDR3 extends over 12 amino acids. DNA of the CDR3: TGTGCCAGCAGCATATTGGTCGGGGAGCTGTTTTTT. It encodes CASSILVGELFF.

This clone has only one observation. The chain is built from TRBV7-6 and TRBJ2-3; tentative D call: TRBD1 (5 bases). Germline-derived CDR1 and CDR2 are SGHVS and FNYEAQ. CDR3 length: 16 amino acids. V was pared by 4 bases and J by 2 bases, with 16 bases between. CDR3 DNA sequence: TGTGCCAGCAGCTCTACACCCGAGGACAACACAGATACGCAGTATTTT. Translated, it gives CASSSTPEDNTDTQYF.

The gene calls are TRBV10-2 and TRBJ2-7; D assignment may be TRBD1 or TRBD2 (6 bases each). The CDR3 loop spans 13 amino acids. V dropped 7 bases and J dropped 6 bases, with 16 bases sitting between them. Germline V CDR1 and CDR2: WSHSY, SAAADI. This chain's CDR3 is CASTTEGVFEQYF. The CDR3 DNA sequence: TGCGCCAGCACTACGGAGGGGGTTTTCGAGCAGTACTTC.

CDR3 nucleotide sequence: TGTGCCAGCAGTGCGGGGCAGGGGAACACTGAAGCTTTCTTT. Translated, it gives CASSAGQGNTEAFF. The J gene is TRBJ1-1, the V gene TRBV6-4, with D perhaps TRBD1 (5 bases). Germline V CDR1 and CDR2: MRHNA, SNTAGT. V lost 4 bases, J lost 1 base, and 10 bases lay in between. This CDR3 spans 14 amino acids.

The V call is TRBV7-8, the J call TRBJ2-3; 9 bases fit TRBD2. Germline loops: CDR1 SGHVS, CDR2 FQNEAQ. The CDR3 is 17 amino acids. The J segment lost 4 bases and the V segment lost 0 bases, leaving 8 bases of the junction unmatched. The CDR3 sequence is CASSLAGVAGVSDTQYF. CDR3 in DNA: TGTGCCAGCAGCTTAGCGGGGGTAGCGGGAGTGTCAGATACGCAGTATTTT.

The gene calls are TRBV14 and TRBJ2-1, with 12 bases fitting TRBD2. Germline values: CDR1 SGHDN, CDR2 FVKESK. There are 16 residues in the CDR3. Unmatched junction bases numbered 5, after V lost 4 bases and J lost 4 bases. The CDR3 coding sequence is TGTGCCAGCAGCCCCCTAGCGGGGGGGCGGTACAATGAGCAGTTCTTC. It encodes CASSPLAGGRYNEQFF.

The chain is built from TRBV27 and TRBJ2-1; 10 nucleotides align to TRBD2. V trimming: 1 base; J trimming: 0 bases; junction bases outside the gene matches: 9. CDR3 size: 19 residues. Germline V gene data show CDR1 as MNHEY and CDR2 as SMNVEV (reference sequence). CDR3 nucleotides: TGTGCCAGCAGTTTATTGCCTAGCGGGGGTCACAGCTCCTACAATGAGCAGTTCTTC. It is translated as CASSLLPSGGHSSYNEQFF.

This rearrangement joins TRBV6-5 to TRBJ2-7; D is possibly TRBD2 (5 bases). Germline-derived CDR1 and CDR2 are MNHEY and SVGAGI. The ends were cut back, 2 bases at V and 6 bases at J, with 8 bases in the middle. The CDR3 runs 12 residues. This chain's CDR3 is CASSYGLGEQYF. In DNA form, the CDR3 reads TGTGCCAGCAGTTACGGACTGGGCGAGCAGTACTTC.

The V and J genes are TRBV11-1 and TRBJ2-7, with D possibly being TRBD2 (6 bases). The CDR3 has 14 residues. Germline lookup yields CDR1 SGHAT and CDR2 FQDESV (reference sequence). V dropped 5 bases and J dropped 3 bases, with 14 bases sitting between them. CDR3 sequence reads: CASSLSGGSYEQYF. The CDR3 nucleotides read TGTGCCAGCAGCCTCTCTGGAGGGAGCTACGAGCAGTACTTC.

The gene calls are TRBV18 and TRBJ1-5; possible D gene TRBD1, 6 bases. In germline, CDR1 is KGHSH, CDR2 LQKENI. The V gene lost 5 bases and the J gene lost 0 bases, with 14 bases spanning the gap. This CDR3 comprises 16 residues. The CDR3 nucleotides read TGTGCCAGCTCAGCGCCGGGACACAATAGCAATCAGCCCCAGCATTTT. This translates into CASSAPGHNSNQPQHF.